This TCR beta chain came from a study of neoadjuvant anti-PD-1 for oral cavity cancer (dated by TCRdb to the early 2020s). Context from the whole study: Before curative-intent surgical resection, most patients were given three to four biweekly doses of nivolumab at 3 mg/kg. The parent correlative cohort had 12 to 13 patients and a response rate of approximately 33%. Patients without progression received a fourth nivolumab dose around day 43 and underwent definitive surgical resection on days 50-56. Patients with complete response, partial response or stable disease by RECIST 1.1 were defined as responders, whereas patients with progression were defined as non-responders. General findings and caveats noted by the study authors: Only a few patients per response group were included in the TCR analyses, and the authors called for validation in larger cohorts. After neoadjuvant nivolumab, T cell clonality (Gini index) in PBMCs was significantly higher in non-responders than in responders. A higher pretreatment blood Treg/Th17 ratio correlated with both higher pretreatment blood TCRbeta clonality and lower post-treatment tumor TCRbeta clonality.

The sample's time point label, in plain terms: after neoadjuvant nivolumab, at surgical resection. None of the patients had received prior systemic or radiation treatment, and all were newly diagnosed with stage II-IVA oral cavity squamous cell carcinoma. The cohort was made up of patients with locally advanced, HPV-negative oral cavity squamous cell carcinoma. No culture maintenance or expansion was done, as the peripheral blood mononuclear cells went straight to analysis. The samples were obtained from a longitudinal correlative study of a single-arm phase II trial testing neoadjuvant nivolumab in oral cavity squamous cell carcinoma. Subject-matched pre- and post-treatment PBMCs and tumors from three responders and three non-responders underwent genomic DNA-based TCRbeta sequencing. Peripheral blood mononuclear cells were collected before nivolumab treatment and again after treatment, at the time of surgery. The Maxwell RSC DNA from Cells kit was used to isolate genomic DNA from PBMCs.

The CDR3, from cysteine to phenylalanine, totals 16 residues. CDR3 DNA only is kept here, 48 bases in frame from base 1. For deep sequencing, each PBMC sample was run in six replicates, with libraries mostly built from about 500 ng of input genomic DNA. Following the manufacturer's instructions, the team built TCRbeta libraries using the immunoSEQ hsTCRbeta kit. An Illumina NovaSeq 6000 S4 flow cell was used to sequence the final libraries, which had first been combined to 3 nM. The authors' analysis ran thus. The immunoSEQ Analyzer was used for raw data preprocessing and quality control. The analysis was restricted to productive rearrangements, with each unique CDR3 amino acid sequence defining a clonotype. Repertoire clonality was estimated as the Gini-Simpson index, which was calculated using the R package tcR. Student's t test was used to compare Gini indices, while Pearson correlation assessed associations with tumor size change. This immuneACCESS table, as held by TCRdb, lists in-frame sequences with V and J called but not all clones. Of the missing ones, under half trace to an unresolved V gene in checked studies; the others have no known cause. V and J calls and clone size are copied from that table; D and trimming were computed from the DNA. This sample gives some 15,000 clones in total; 65% to 80% of them show up just once. The biggest ten clones account for around 2% of the sample.

This clone was detected once. Which antigen it targets is not known. Base qualities were left out, and no much larger clone turns up one base away. Sequenced here: PBMCs, sampled after nivolumab (anti-PD-1) treatment. This clonotype originated in a person between 35 and 79 years old with oral cavity squamous cell carcinoma. This chain joins TRBV12-2 to TRBJ1-1; no check of the table's D call, TRBD1, against the DNA was made. TRBV12-2 is termed a pseudogene. The DNA reads TGTGCAAGTCGCTTAGGAAGGACAGGGGAGGACACTGAAGCTTTCTTT. Translated, it reads CASRLGRTGEDTEAFF.